Each of the 10 T cell receptor beta chains below was sequenced from the same sample in a study of T cell changes during pregnancy in multiple sclerosis (dated by TCRdb to between 2018 and 2021). To prepare the library, the immunoSEQ multiplex PCR assay was applied. What TCRdb holds here is the immuneACCESS table cut down to in-frame rearrangements. Part of the clones is not present; checked against another copy, under half of the missing clones reflect an unresolved V gene, and the others are unexplained. The sample table records about 97,000 clones; approximately 90% of these occur just once. The top ten clonotypes cover roughly 0.77% of the sample. The source was peripheral blood, collected in the second trimester of pregnancy. All receptors come from a female donor in good health, enrolled as a control in a pregnancy study.

Of note for this clone: The sample has other DNA sequences that encode this CDR3 too. The J gene is TRBJ1-5, the V gene TRBV19; 7 bases align to TRBD1. Germline CDR1 and CDR2: LNHDA and SQIVND (reference sequence). The CDR3 runs 15 residues. Trimming removed 5 bases from V and 2 bases from J; junction bases left unmatched: 6. CDR3 residues: CASSRDRVGNQPQHF. Here the CDR3 DNA reads TGTGCCAGTAGTCGTGACAGGGTAGGCAATCAGCCCCAGCATTTT.

The chain combines TRBV19 with TRBJ2-3, with D tentatively TRBD1 (5 bases). The CDR3 consists of 15 residues. Trimming removed 2 bases from V and 1 base from J, with 10 bases in between. The V gene's germline CDR1 is LNHDA and CDR2 SQIVND (reference sequence). CDR3 residues: CASSIIDSGTDTQYF. In nucleotides, the CDR3 is TGTGCCAGTAGTATAATCGACAGCGGCACAGATACGCAGTATTTT.

The gene calls are TRBV27 and TRBJ2-7; possibly TRBD1 for D (6 bases). Per germline, CDR1 MNHEY and CDR2 SMNVEV (reference sequence). This CDR3 comprises 16 residues. V was shortened by 4 bases and J by 6 bases, with 22 bases between the two germline ends. CDR3 nucleotides: TGTGCCAGCAGTTACGGGTTAGTCAGGGGAATGGTCGAGCAGTACTTC. It specifies CASSYGLVRGMVEQYF.

The CDR3 reads CASSYREAHTQYF. Written as DNA, the CDR3 is TGTGCCAGCTCATACCGTGAGGCCCATACGCAGTATTTT. The genes are TRBV27 and TRBJ2-3; D is ambiguous. The germline CDR1 and CDR2 sequences are MNHEY and SMNVEV (reference sequence). Trimming took off 8 bases at V and 7 bases at J, with 16 bases between the two ends. This CDR3 has 13 residues.

V is TRBV28 and J is TRBJ1-1; a weak D match, TRBD1 (5 bases). There are 15 residues in the CDR3. From germline, CDR1 is MDHEN and CDR2 SYDVKM. The V end lost 3 bases, the J end lost 1 base, and 12 bases lay between the germline ends. DNA of the CDR3: TGTGCCAGCAGTTTTGGAAAAGGGGCGAACACTGAAGCTTTCTTT. Translated, it gives CASSFGKGANTEAFF.

The chain joins TRBV10-1 to TRBJ1-1, with 10 bases lining up with TRBD1. V shed 3 bases and J 3 bases; nucleotides not matched to a gene: 7. The CDR3 covers 16 residues. The V gene's germline CDR1 is WNHNN and CDR2 SYGVQD (reference sequence). The CDR3 nucleotides read TGCGCCAGCAGTGAAGGCCCGGGACAGGGGCACACTGAAGCTTTCTTT. Amino acids: CASSEGPGQGHTEAFF.

J is TRBJ1-2 and V is TRBV6-5; D gene ambiguous. CDR3 length equals 15 residues. Trimming took 6 bases from V and 0 from J, leaving 14 bases between them. Per germline, CDR1 MNHEY and CDR2 SVGAGI. CDR3 loop: CASRREPGSNYGYTF. As DNA, the CDR3 is TGTGCCAGCAGACGTGAACCGGGGTCTAACTATGGCTACACCTTC.

CDR3: CASSSQGPVTDTQYF. The CDR3 nucleotides are TGTGCCAGCTCATCACAGGGGCCAGTCACAGATACGCAGTATTTT. J is TRBJ2-3 and V is TRBV13; 7 bases are shared with TRBD1. Per germline, CDR1 PRHDT and CDR2 FYEKMQ (reference sequence). V shed 8 bases, J shed 2 bases, and the junction held 10 bases outside the gene matches. The CDR3 extends over 15 amino acids.

This clone was seen a handful of times. The chain uses TRBV10-1 and TRBJ1-1, with 7 bases matching TRBD1. Germline lookup yields CDR1 WNHNN and CDR2 SYGVQD (reference sequence). V lost 4 bases and J lost 5; bases outside the gene matches: 7. The CDR3 length is 14 residues. This CDR3 is CASSGRRGRTEAFF. The CDR3 region has the DNA TGCGCCAGCAGTGGAAGGAGGGGGCGGACTGAAGCTTTCTTT.

The chain employs TRBV27 and TRBJ1-5; TRBD1 agrees at 7 bases. V shed 6 bases, J shed 6 bases, and the junction held 5 bases outside the gene matches. CDR1 and CDR2 from the germline V gene are MNHEY and SMNVEV (reference sequence). This CDR3 has 13 amino acids. The CDR3 DNA follows: TGTGCCAGCAGCCTGACAGGGCCTCAGCCCCAGCATTTT. It specifies CASSLTGPQPQHF.